Listed below are T cell receptor beta chains from one sample, sequenced in a study of T cells in Graves' hyperthyroidism and ophthalmopathy. Via MiXCR, TCRdb re-called the multiplex PCR reads, giving one row per CDR3 protein. In the table there are 460,000 or so distinct CDR3 sequences, around 15% of which are singletons. Sequencing was done on a sample of blood. All receptors derive from a woman aged 18-29 years with Graves' hyperthyroidism. Each CDR3 is given with its conserved first and last residue. A D gene is named only where the DNA matches it firmly. Clone size is given for some rows only: seen once, a few or many times, or a class if the clone is expanded.

j_gene	abundance	d_gene	v_gene	CDR3aa	CDR3nt
TRBJ1-2	-	-	TRBV30	CAWSRDYGYTF	TGTGCCTGGAGCCGCGACTATGGCTACACCTTC
TRBJ2-1	many	-	TRBV10-3	CAIGDPTRENEQFF	TGTGCCATCGGTGACCCCACCAGGGAGAATGAGCAGTTCTTC
TRBJ2-7	-	-	TRBV13	CASSLYTWGEHSYEQYF	TGTGCCAGCAGCTTATATACGTGGGGGGAACACTCCTACGAGCAGTACTTC
TRBJ2-1	-	TRBD2	TRBV12-3/TRBV12-4	CASSILAGGPNEQFF	TGTGCCAGCAGTATACTAGCGGGAGGGCCGAATGAGCAGTTCTTC
TRBJ2-7	many	TRBD2	TRBV20-1	CSARGLAEIYEQYF	TGCAGTGCTAGAGGACTAGCTGAAATCTACGAGCAGTACTTC
TRBJ1-5	many	-	TRBV30	CAWSVDSNQPQHF	TGTGCCTGGAGTGTGGATAGCAATCAGCCCCAGCATTTT
TRBJ2-5	-	TRBD2	TRBV14	CASSRGLAAQETQYF	TGTGCCAGCAGCCGGGGACTAGCGGCACAAGAGACCCAGTACTTC
TRBJ2-1	-	TRBD2	TRBV5-1	CASRTSGLGTYNEQFF	TGCGCCAGCAGGACTAGCGGATTAGGGACCTACAATGAGCAGTTCTTC
TRBJ2-5	few	TRBD1	TRBV5-1	CASSLDRVAETQYF	TGCGCCAGCAGCCTCGACAGGGTGGCGGAGACCCAGTACTTC
TRBJ2-7	few	-	TRBV5-4	CASSFTRGVREQYF	TGTGCCAGCAGCTTTACCCGTGGGGTTCGCGAGCAGTACTTC
TRBJ1-3	many	-	TRBV19	CASKIGSAGNTIYF	TGTGCCAGTAAAATAGGATCGGCTGGAAACACCATATATTTT
TRBJ2-6	many	-	TRBV12-3/TRBV12-4	CASSLRGGQPVSGANVLTF	TGTGCCAGCAGTCTTCGTGGTGGCCAGCCCGTCTCTGGGGCCAACGTCCTGACTTTC
TRBJ2-7	many	-	TRBV3-1	CASSQEWGTGSGKEEQYF	TGTGCCAGCAGCCAAGAATGGGGGACAGGTAGCGGGAAGGAAGAGCAGTACTTC
TRBJ1-2	few	-	TRBV5-1	CASTRSQGNLLYGYTF	TGCGCCAGCACCCGATCTCAAGGAAATTTGCTCTATGGCTACACCTTC
TRBJ1-1	few	-	TRBV20-1	CSASPTGTGAFF	TGCAGTGCTAGTCCAACAGGGACGGGGGCTTTCTTT
TRBJ1-1	-	-	TRBV20-1	CSAREGQQNTEAFF	TGCAGTGCTAGAGAGGGGCAGCAGAACACTGAAGCTTTCTTT